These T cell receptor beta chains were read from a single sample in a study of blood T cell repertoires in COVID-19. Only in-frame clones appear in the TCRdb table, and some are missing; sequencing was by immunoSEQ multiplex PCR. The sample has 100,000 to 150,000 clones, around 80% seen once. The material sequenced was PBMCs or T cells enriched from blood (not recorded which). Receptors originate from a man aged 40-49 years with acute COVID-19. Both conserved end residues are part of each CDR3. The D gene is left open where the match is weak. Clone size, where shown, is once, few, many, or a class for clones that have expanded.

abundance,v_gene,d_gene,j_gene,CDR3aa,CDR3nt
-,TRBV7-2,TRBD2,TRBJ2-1,CASSPRLAGAYNEQFF,TGTGCCAGCAGCCCCCGACTAGCGGGAGCTTACAATGAGCAGTTCTTC
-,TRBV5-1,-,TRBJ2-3,CASSLPGGGTDTQYF,TGCGCCAGCAGCTTGCCGGGGGGCGGCACAGATACGCAGTATTTT
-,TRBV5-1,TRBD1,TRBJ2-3,CASSWGDRGPTDTQYF,TGCGCCAGCAGCTGGGGGGACAGGGGGCCGACAGATACGCAGTATTTT
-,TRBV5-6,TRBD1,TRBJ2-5,CASSLGTVIQETQYF,TGTGCCAGCAGCCTAGGGACAGTCATCCAAGAGACCCAGTACTTC
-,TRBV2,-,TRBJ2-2,CAGNGAVNTGELFF,TGTGCCGGCAATGGGGCAGTGAACACCGGGGAGCTGTTTTTT
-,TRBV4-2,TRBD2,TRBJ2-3,CASSQAAGGTDTQYF,TGTGCCAGCAGCCAAGCCGCGGGGGGCACAGATACGCAGTATTTT
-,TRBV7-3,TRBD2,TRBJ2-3,CASSPDRMSGSGGDTQYF,TGTGCCAGCAGCCCCGACCGAATGAGCGGGAGTGGAGGGGATACGCAGTATTTT
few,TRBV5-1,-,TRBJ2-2,CASSLVPVESGELFF,TGCGCCAGCAGCTTGGTACCGGTAGAGAGCGGGGAGCTGTTTTTT
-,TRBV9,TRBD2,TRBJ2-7,CASSGETSGSQYF,TGTGCCAGCAGCGGAGAGACTAGCGGGAGTCAGTACTTC
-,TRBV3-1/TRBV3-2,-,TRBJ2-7,CASSLGLVRLYEQYF,TGTGCCAGCAGCCTCGGTCTAGTGAGGCTCTACGAGCAGTACTTC
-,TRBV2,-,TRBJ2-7,CASSERRFYEQYF,TGTGCCAGCAGTGAAAGGAGATTCTACGAGCAGTACTTC
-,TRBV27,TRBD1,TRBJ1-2,CASSFSWDRDSGYTF,TGTGCCAGCAGTTTCTCCTGGGACAGGGATAGCGGCTACACCTTC
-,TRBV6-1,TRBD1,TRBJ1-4,CASSVTGVGNEKLFF,TGTGCCAGCAGTGTTACAGGGGTTGGTAATGAAAAACTGTTTTTT
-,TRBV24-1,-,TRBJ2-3,CATSDFSGGLDTQYF,TGTGCCACCAGTGATTTCTCCGGGGGGCTAGATACGCAGTATTTT
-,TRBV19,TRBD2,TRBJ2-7,CASSPLAGGPWSHEQYF,TGTGCCAGTAGTCCCCTAGCGGGGGGGCCATGGTCCCACGAGCAGTACTTC
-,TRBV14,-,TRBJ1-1,CASSQALSGGRNTEAFF,TGTGCCAGCAGCCAAGCCCTCTCGGGGGGGAGGAACACTGAAGCTTTCTTT
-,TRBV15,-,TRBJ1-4,CATSRDPTATNEKLFF,TGTGCCACCAGCAGAGACCCGACAGCAACTAATGAAAAACTGTTTTTT
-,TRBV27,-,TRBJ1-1,CATLLTRLTEAFF,TGTGCCACCCTCCTAACCCGCCTAACTGAAGCTTTCTTT
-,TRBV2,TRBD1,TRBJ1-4,CASSSGQGWEKLFF,TGTGCCAGCAGTTCCGGACAGGGGTGGGAAAAACTGTTTTTT
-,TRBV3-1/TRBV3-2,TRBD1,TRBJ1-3,CASSPRDRGNTIYF,TGTGCCAGCAGCCCGAGGGACAGGGGAAACACCATATATTTT
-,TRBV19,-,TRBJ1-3,CASIPAGGPGNTIYF,TGTGCCAGTATCCCCGCCGGAGGGCCTGGAAACACCATATATTTT
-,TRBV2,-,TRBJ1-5,CASRETDRNQPQHF,TGTGCCAGCAGGGAAACAGATCGCAATCAGCCCCAGCATTTT
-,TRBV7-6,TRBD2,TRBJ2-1,CASSFSGTSYNEQFF,TGTGCCAGCAGCTTTTCCGGGACTAGCTACAATGAGCAGTTCTTC
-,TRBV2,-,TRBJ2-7,CASSEERGHEQYF,TGTGCCAGCAGTGAAGAGCGCGGGCACGAGCAGTACTTC
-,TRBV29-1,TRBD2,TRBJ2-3,CSVAVGRASDTQYF,TGCAGCGTTGCCGTCGGGAGGGCCTCAGATACGCAGTATTTT